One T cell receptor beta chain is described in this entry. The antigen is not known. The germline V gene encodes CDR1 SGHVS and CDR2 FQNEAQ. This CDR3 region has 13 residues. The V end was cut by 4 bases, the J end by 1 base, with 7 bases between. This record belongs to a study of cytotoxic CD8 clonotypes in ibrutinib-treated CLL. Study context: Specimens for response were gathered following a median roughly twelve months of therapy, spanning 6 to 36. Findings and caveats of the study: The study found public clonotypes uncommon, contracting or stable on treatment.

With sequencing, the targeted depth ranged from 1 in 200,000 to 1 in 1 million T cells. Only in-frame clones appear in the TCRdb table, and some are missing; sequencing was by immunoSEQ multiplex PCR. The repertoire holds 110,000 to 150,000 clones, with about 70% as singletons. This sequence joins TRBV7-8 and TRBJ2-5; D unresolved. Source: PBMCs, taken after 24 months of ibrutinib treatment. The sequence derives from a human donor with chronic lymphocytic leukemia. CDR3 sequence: CASSSGLQETQYF. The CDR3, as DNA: TGTGCCAGCAGCTCTGGCCTCCAAGAGACCCAGTACTTC.